A single sample gave rise to the 22 T cell receptor beta chains below, sequenced in a study of cytomegalovirus exposure and HLA in healthy donors. Primers included in the PCR were 60 Vbeta and 13 Jbeta primers. Repertoires were generated with immunoSEQ multiplex PCR, while TCRdb's copy carries only in-frame clones and drops some. In the table there are roughly 110,000 clones, 60% to 85% of which are singletons. The sample was PBMCs. The source of these receptors is a male donor in good health and CMV-seropositive.

The chain has TRBV27 and TRBJ1-1; the D gene is possibly TRBD1 (6 bases). CDR1 is MNHEY, CDR2 SMNVEV, per germline (reference sequence). This CDR3 has 16 residues. Deletions cut 3 bases from V and 4 bases from J, with 18 bases between. For the CDR3, the DNA is TGTGCCAGCAGTTTCTCAGCGGGGGCGGGGGGCACTGAAGCTTTCTTT. It specifies CASSFSAGAGGTEAFF.

There are a few counts of this clone. The genes are TRBV4-2 and TRBJ2-5, with 9 bases fitting TRBD1. The J segment lost 1 base and the V segment lost 4 bases, leaving 4 bases of the junction unmatched. In germline, CDR1 is LGHNA, CDR2 YNFKEQ. The CDR3 has 15 residues. The CDR3 is CASSRQTGGQETQYF. The CDR3 nucleotides read TGTGCCAGCAGCCGCCAGACAGGGGGCCAAGAGACCCAGTACTTC.

The V call is TRBV1, the J call TRBJ2-3; the DNA was not used to check the table's D call, TRBD2. TRBV1 is a documented pseudogene. This CDR3 is built from 16 residues. The CDR3 DNA reads as TGCACCAGCAGCCAAGAAGGGAGACTACTCACAGATACGCAGTATTTT. The encoded protein is CTSSQEGRLLTDTQYF.

The V gene is TRBV7-2, the J gene TRBJ2-5; no clear D. V was cut by 6 bases and J by 4 bases, with 9 bases left in between. In germline, CDR1 is SGHTA, CDR2 FQGNSA. The CDR3 length is 12 residues. CDR3 in amino acids: CASSPRRETQYF. The CDR3 DNA reads as TGTGCCAGCAGTCCCCGGAGAGAGACCCAGTACTTC.

The chain uses TRBV7-9 and TRBJ1-3; 7 bases line up with TRBD1. The ends lost 4 bases at V and 8 bases at J; junction bases unmatched: 14. Germline CDR1 SEHNR, CDR2 FQNEAQ (reference sequence). CDR3 size: 16 residues. CDR3 region: CASSSPTGLFAHTIYF. In nucleotides, the CDR3 is TGTGCCAGCAGCTCGCCGACAGGGCTCTTCGCGCACACCATATATTTT.

The rearrangement uses TRBV27 and TRBJ2-7, with D hard to call. Between the trimmed V and J ends, which lost 5 bases and 6 bases, there was a span of 14 bases. CDR3 length: 13 residues. Germline CDR1 is MNHEY and CDR2 is SMNVEV (reference sequence). The CDR3 protein is CASSEWADGEQYF. The CDR3 nucleotides are TGTGCCAGCAGTGAATGGGCCGACGGCGAGCAGTACTTC.

The J gene is TRBJ1-1, the V gene TRBV28; D is ambiguous. Trimming cost V 5 bases and J 7 bases, with 14 bases left between them. The CDR3 is 13 residues long. Germline V gives CDR1 MDHEN, CDR2 SYDVKM. This CDR3 reads CASSPFLRGEAFF. The CDR3 region has the DNA TGTGCCAGCAGTCCCTTTCTGCGCGGTGAAGCTTTCTTT.

This rearrangement joins TRBV7-2 to TRBJ2-7; TRBD2 is a possible D gene (6 bases). The CDR3 has 15 amino acids. In germline, CDR1 is SGHTA, CDR2 FQGNSA. V lost 3 bases, J lost 4 bases, and 16 bases lay in between. The CDR3 region has the DNA TGTGCCAGCAGCTTTCCGACAGTGGGGAGGTACGAGCAGTACTTC. Protein sequence: CASSFPTVGRYEQYF.

The chain links TRBV19 to TRBJ1-6; 9 positions agree with TRBD1. The CDR3 is made up of 15 amino acids. Per the germline V gene, CDR1 is LNHDA and CDR2 is SQIVND (reference sequence). With 3 bases clipped from V and 7 bases from J, the junction kept 4 bases outside the gene matches. The CDR3 region is CASSMVGQGNSPLHF. DNA of the CDR3: TGTGCCAGTAGTATGGTGGGACAGGGCAATTCACCCCTCCACTTT. Filled out from reference TRBV19 and TRBJ1-6, the complete variable domain reads DGGITQSPKYLFRKEGQNVTLSCEQNLNHDAMYWYRQDPGQGLRLIYYSQIVNDFQKGDIAEGYSVSREKKESFPLTVTSAQKNPTAFYLCASSMVGQGNSPLHFGNGTRLTVT.

This chain joins TRBV2 and TRBJ1-2, with D maybe TRBD1 (5 bases). Germline V gene data show CDR1 as SNHLY and CDR2 as FYNNEI. The CDR3 runs 16 residues. V gave up 1 base and J gave up 4 bases, with 16 bases separating them. CDR3 bases: TGTGCCAGCAGTGAAGGGGTTCTGCAGGGAAGCTATGGCTACACCTTC. Translation gives CASSEGVLQGSYGYTF.

The CDR3 is CASREDRVSEQFF. The CDR3 DNA reads TGTGCCAGCAGGGAGGACAGGGTCAGTGAGCAGTTCTTC. The chain has TRBV6-5 and TRBJ2-1, with 8 nucleotides matching TRBD1. Germline CDR1 MNHEY, CDR2 SVGAGI. Germline trimming cut 6 bases from V and 9 bases from J; bases unmatched to any gene: 7. The CDR3 has 13 residues.

This CDR3 is CASSLGGDRAQYF. CDR3 sequence (DNA): TGTGCCAGCAGCTTGGGGGGGGATAGGGCCCAGTACTTC. V usage is TRBV5-4 and J usage is TRBJ2-5, with D possibly TRBD2 on 6 matching bases. CDR3 size: 13 residues. Germline V gene sequence: CDR1 SGHNT, CDR2 YYREEE (reference sequence). Trimming stripped 0 bases from V and 9 bases from J, with 12 bases between.

This clone was seen just once. The chain combines TRBV7-2 with TRBJ2-5; 12 bases fit TRBD2. J was trimmed by 1 base and V by 1 base; bases with no gene match: 1. The length of the CDR3 is 16 residues. Germline-derived CDR1 and CDR2 are SGHTA and FQGNSA. DNA of the CDR3: TGTGCCAGCAGCTTAGGACTAGCGGGGGTCCAAGAGACCCAGTACTTC. Translation: CASSLGLAGVQETQYF.

As for this clone: At one end, the junction sequence differs from germline, possibly due to a read error. The V gene is TRBV5-1, the J gene TRBJ1-4, with 7 bases that match TRBD1. Looked up from germline, CDR1 is SGHRS and CDR2 is YFSETQ. The CDR3 runs 14 residues. In nucleotides, the CDR3 is TGCGCCAGCAGCCAACAGGGGTCTAAGGAAAAACTGTTTTTT. Its protein product is CASSQQGSKEKLFF.

This clone occurred once. The gene calls are TRBV5-4 and TRBJ2-2; 10 bases are a match to TRBD2. CDR1 SGHNT and CDR2 YYREEE come from the germline V gene (reference sequence). Trimming cost V 0 bases and J 4 bases; bases outside gene matches: 3. The CDR3 totals 16 residues. The chain's CDR3 is CASSLGLAGTTGELFF. In nucleotides, the CDR3 is TGTGCCAGCAGCTTGGGACTAGCGGGCACCACCGGGGAGCTGTTTTTT.

This clone has only a few counts. The chain has TRBV2 and TRBJ2-7; 11 positions match TRBD2. From germline, CDR1 is SNHLY and CDR2 FYNNEI. This CDR3 contains 16 residues. V gave up 0 bases and J gave up 5 bases; unmatched junction bases: 6. The CDR3 DNA reads TGTGCCAGCAGTGAAGCGGCCGGACTAGCGGGCCACGAGCAGTACTTC. Protein sequence: CASSEAAGLAGHEQYF.

The chain recombines TRBV4-3 with TRBJ2-2; tentatively, D is TRBD2 (5 bases). The CDR3 is 15 amino acids. CDR1 and CDR2 (germline): LGHNA, YSLEER. The ends were cut back, 1 base at V and 5 bases at J, with 11 bases in the middle. The CDR3 bases are TGCGCCAGCAGCCAAGTGAAGTGGGAGACCGGGGAGCTGTTTTTT. Protein: CASSQVKWETGELFF.

CDR3 sequence (DNA): TGTGCCAGCTGGACAGGGACTAGCGCGCGCGACAATGAGCAGTTCTTC. Its translation is CASWTGTSARDNEQFF. The chain joins TRBV2 to TRBJ2-1; TRBD2 matches 10 bases. The germline CDR1 and CDR2 sequences are SNHLY and FYNNEI. V lost 8 bases to trimming and J lost 5 bases; unmatched junction nucleotides: 12. The CDR3 runs 16 residues.

J is TRBJ2-7 and V is TRBV7-9, with 7 bases identical to TRBD2. The germline CDR1 and CDR2 sequences are SEHNR and FQNEAQ (reference sequence). CDR3 length equals 13 residues. J lost 6 bases, V lost 0 bases, and 2 bases had no gene match. CDR3 loop: CASSLAGGVEQYF. Written as DNA, the CDR3 is TGTGCCAGCAGCTTAGCGGGGGGGGTCGAGCAGTACTTC.

The rearrangement joins TRBV28 to TRBJ1-1; D uncertain. CDR3 size: 14 residues. Germline V gene data show CDR1 as MDHEN and CDR2 as SYDVKM. Trimming stripped 1 base from V and 4 bases from J, with 10 bases between. CDR3 nucleotide sequence: TGTGCCAGCAGTTTATTGCGGGTCGGCACTGAAGCTTTCTTT. Residues: CASSLLRVGTEAFF.

The table lists this clone with a few counts. This chain uses TRBV27 with TRBJ2-1; D possibly corresponds to TRBD2 (6 bases). CDR1 and CDR2 (germline): MNHEY, SMNVEV (reference sequence). The V end lost 3 bases, the J end lost 7 bases, and 19 bases lay between the germline ends. This CDR3 region has 16 residues. The CDR3 spells CASSFYSGRERNEQFF. In nucleotides, the CDR3 is TGTGCCAGCAGTTTCTACTCCGGGAGAGAGAGGAATGAGCAGTTCTTC.

The chain uses TRBV29-1 and TRBJ2-1; D possibly corresponds to TRBD1 (5 bases). CDR1 and CDR2 from the germline V gene are SQVTM and ANQGSEA. V was shortened by 5 bases and J by 3 bases, with 17 bases between the two germline ends. The CDR3 is 15 residues long. The CDR3 protein is CSVKQPRTFYNEQFF. DNA of the CDR3: TGCAGCGTTAAACAACCTAGGACATTCTACAATGAGCAGTTCTTC.